The 28 T cell receptor beta chains in this list originate from one sample, sequenced in a study of response to subunit inactivated influenza vaccine. TCRdb reprocessed the RT-PCR reads via MiXCR and lists one record per CDR3 protein. The sample has about 180,000 distinct CDR3 sequences; approximately 8.7% are singletons. The sample consisted of non-naive T cells sorted from PBMCs, taken on the day of vaccination. Receptor source: a man in his forties or fifties who received an inactivated influenza vaccine.

This clonotype was observed at least ten times. V usage is TRBV7-9 and J usage is TRBJ1-2; TRBD1 agrees at 8 bases. Germline V lookup: CDR1 SEHNR, CDR2 FQNEAQ (reference sequence). The CDR3 runs 13 residues. Losses at the gene ends were 5 bases for V and 8 bases for J; bases not matched to a gene: 7. CDR3 nucleotides: TGTGCCAGCAGCCTCGGACAGGGTTTCGGCTACACCTTC. Amino acid sequence: CASSLGQGFGYTF. Drawing the rest from reference TRBV7-9 and TRBJ1-2, the complete variable domain is DTGVSQNPRHKITKRGQNVTFRCDPISEHNRLYWYRQTLGQGPEFLTYFQNEAQLEKSRLLSDRFSAERPKGSFSTLEIQRTEQGDSAMYLCASSLGQGFGYTFGSGTRLTVV.

The sample holds many counts of this clonotype. The V call is TRBV4-1, the J call TRBJ2-2; 13 nucleotides agree with TRBD2. Germline V lookup: CDR1 MGHRA, CDR2 YSYEKL. With 6 bases clipped from V and 5 bases from J, the junction kept 15 bases outside the gene matches. This CDR3 is 19 amino acids long. DNA of the CDR3: TGCGCCAGCAGGCGGCTCCCCGGACTAGCGGGGGCAGGGACCGGGGAGCTGTTTTTT. It specifies CASRRLPGLAGAGTGELFF.

This clonotype has a handful of counts. The chain is built from TRBV12-3 or TRBV12-4 and TRBJ2-3; no firm D call. With 5 bases removed from V and 6 bases from J, the gap between germline ends came to 9 bases. CDR3 length: 12 amino acids. CDR3 loop: CASSPRLDTQYF. CDR3 in DNA: TGTGCCAGCAGTCCCAGACTTGATACGCAGTATTTT.

This clonotype was found many times. The chain uses TRBV27 and TRBJ2-2; no definite D call. V gave up 5 bases and J gave up 6 bases, with 16 bases separating them. The CDR3 loop spans 15 amino acids. Germline V lookup: CDR1 MNHEY, CDR2 SMNVEV (reference sequence). The DNA for the CDR3 is TGTGCCAGCAGTCCCGGACCTGCTAGACCCGGGGAGCTGTTTTTT. It yields the protein CASSPGPARPGELFF.

This clonotype has a handful of counts. The V gene is TRBV7-2, the J gene TRBJ2-7; no reliable D call. Trimming stripped 2 bases from V and 4 bases from J, with 9 bases between. Germline V CDR1 and CDR2: SGHTA, FQGNSA. CDR3 length: 13 amino acids. CDR3 nucleotides: TGTGCCAGCAGCTTACCAGCATCATACGAGCAGTACTTC. It specifies CASSLPASYEQYF.

This chain links TRBV11-3 with TRBJ1-4; 9 bases match TRBD1. This CDR3 spans 16 amino acids. The germline gives CDR1 SGHNT, CDR2 YENEEA. V lost 3 bases and J lost 5; bases outside the gene matches: 7. The CDR3 protein is CASSFATGGENEKLFF. Written as DNA, the CDR3 is TGTGCCAGCAGCTTCGCTACAGGGGGCGAGAATGAAAAACTGTTTTTT.

The V gene is TRBV10-3, the J gene TRBJ1-6; D is unclear. The CDR3 length is 15 residues. The germline V gene encodes CDR1 ENHRY and CDR2 SYGVKD. Trimming stripped 0 bases from V and 5 bases from J, with 8 bases between. CDR3 in DNA: TGTGCCATCAGTGAGTCGAGCAGAGATAATTCACCCCTCCACTTT. Its protein is CAISESSRDNSPLHF.

The sample holds a few counts of this clonotype. This chain joins TRBV7-8 and TRBJ2-7; D remains unclear. This CDR3 is 12 amino acids long. Per germline, CDR1 SGHVS and CDR2 FQNEAQ. Trimming stripped 1 base from V and 6 bases from J, with 7 bases between. The CDR3 nucleotides are TGTGCCAGCAGCTTAGAGCGCATCGAGCAGTACTTC. Protein sequence: CASSLERIEQYF.

This clonotype was found many times. The genes are TRBV11-1 and TRBJ2-7; 8 bases match TRBD1. Germline values: CDR1 SGHAT, CDR2 FQDESV (reference sequence). This CDR3 region has 14 residues. J gave up 2 bases and V 6 bases, and 6 bases lay outside the gene matches. The CDR3: CASSRTGLTYEQYF. The CDR3 bases are TGTGCCAGCAGTCGGACAGGGCTAACCTACGAGCAGTACTTC.

V usage is TRBV20-1 and J usage is TRBJ2-1; either TRBD1 or TRBD2 may fit D (5 bases each). The CDR3 has 16 amino acids. Trimming pared 2 bases from V and 1 base from J, leaving 15 bases between. The germline CDR1 and CDR2 sequences are DFQATT and SNEGSKA (reference sequence). CDR3 sequence reads: CSARYPGTVSYNEQFF. For the CDR3, the DNA is TGCAGTGCTAGATACCCCGGGACGGTTTCCTACAATGAGCAGTTCTTC.

In this sample, this clonotype turned up many times. The CDR3: CATSRGTSLTLQETQYF. CDR3 nucleotide sequence: TGTGCCACCAGCAGAGGGACTAGCCTAACCCTACAAGAGACCCAGTACTTC. The chain joins TRBV15 to TRBJ2-5; 8 bases line up with TRBD2. The germline CDR1 and CDR2 sequences are LNHNV and YYDKDF (reference sequence). Trimming took 1 base from V and 2 from J; bases not matched to a gene: 9. The CDR3 totals 17 residues.

The chain carries TRBV2 and TRBJ2-7; D possibly corresponds to TRBD2 (5 bases). CDR1 and CDR2 (germline): SNHLY, FYNNEI. With 4 bases removed from V and 4 bases from J, the gap between germline ends came to 8 bases. The CDR3 extends over 12 amino acids. The CDR3 DNA sequence: TGTGCCAGCAGTGTCTCGGGATACGAGCAGTACTTC. As protein: CASSVSGYEQYF.

A few counts support this clonotype. J is TRBJ2-5 and V is TRBV12-3 or TRBV12-4, with TRBD1 matching over 8 bases. The J segment lost 4 bases and the V segment lost 3 bases, leaving 4 bases of the junction unmatched. The length of the CDR3 is 14 residues. The CDR3 sequence: CASSFRGPIETQYF. CDR3 nucleotides: TGTGCCAGCAGTTTCAGGGGGCCTATAGAGACCCAGTACTTC.

This clonotype was seen a handful of times. The J gene is TRBJ1-1, the V gene TRBV20-1; D call uncertain. The CDR3 sequence is 14 residues long. V lost 1 base, J lost 0 bases, and 9 bases lay in between. The V gene's germline CDR1 is DFQATT and CDR2 SNEGSKA (reference sequence). The CDR3: CSARVIQLNTEAFF. CDR3 DNA: TGCAGTGCTAGAGTGATACAGCTGAACACTGAAGCTTTCTTT.

In this sample, this clonotype turned up a few times. CDR3 amino acids: CASSSRLDRSSYEQYF. CDR3 sequence (DNA): TGTGCCAGCAGTTCCCGACTCGACAGGAGCTCCTACGAGCAGTACTTC. J is TRBJ2-7 and V is TRBV27, with a tentative D call TRBD1 (6 bases). This CDR3 comprises 16 residues. Germline CDR1 and CDR2: MNHEY and SMNVEV (reference sequence). V lost 4 bases and J 0 bases, leaving 16 bases between the germline ends.

This clonotype has just a few counts. V usage is TRBV9 and J usage is TRBJ2-2; 11 nucleotides match TRBD2. V shed 8 bases and J 7 bases; nucleotides not matched to a gene: 7. The CDR3 consists of 14 residues. The germline V gene has CDR1 SGDLS and CDR2 YYNGEE. This CDR3 reads CASNSGRAGGELFF. DNA of the CDR3: TGTGCCAGTAATAGCGGGAGGGCCGGCGGGGAGCTGTTTTTT.

V is TRBV25-1 and J is TRBJ2-7, with 8 bases matching TRBD1. Germline V CDR1 and CDR2: MGHDK, SYGVNS. The CDR3 contains 17 residues. J was trimmed by 5 bases and V by 1 base; bases with no gene match: 13. In DNA form, the CDR3 reads TGTGCCAGCAGTGAATGGACCACGGGACAGGTGATACACGAGCAGTACTTC. The encoded protein is CASSEWTTGQVIHEQYF.

The chain is built from TRBV7-2 and TRBJ2-3; 8 bases are shared with TRBD2. This CDR3 comprises 15 residues. J gave up 5 bases and V 5 bases, and 9 bases lay outside the gene matches. The germline V gene encodes CDR1 SGHTA and CDR2 FQGNSA. CDR3 in DNA: TGTGCCAGCAGCACCGGGGGGGCAGTACTAGATACGCAGTATTTT. Amino acids: CASSTGGAVLDTQYF.

This clonotype appeared many times. The chain combines TRBV5-1 with TRBJ2-1; 8 nucleotides align to TRBD2. CDR3 length: 15 residues. Germline V gene sequence: CDR1 SGHRS, CDR2 YFSETQ. The V gene end was trimmed by 4 bases and the J gene end by 2 bases; junction bases not matched to a gene: 5. CDR3: CASSPGGGAYNEQFF. CDR3 bases: TGCGCCAGCAGCCCCGGGGGGGGGGCCTACAATGAGCAGTTCTTC.

A remark on this clonotype: Possible read error: a much larger clone is one base away. J is TRBJ2-3 and V is TRBV4-3; possibly TRBD1 for D (6 bases). Trimming shortened V by 5 bases and J by 0 bases, and 12 bases separated the two germline ends. From germline, CDR1 is LGHNA and CDR2 YSLEER. This CDR3 has 15 amino acids. CDR3 in DNA: TGCGCCAGCAGCGTACGGGACACAAGCACAGATACGCAGTATTTT. As protein: CASSVRDTSTDTQYF.

In this sample, this clonotype turned up many times. V is TRBV20-1 and J is TRBJ2-1; the match to TRBD2 covers 7 bases. The CDR3 consists of 14 residues. V lost 0 bases to trimming and J lost 9 bases; unmatched junction nucleotides: 8. Per germline, CDR1 DFQATT and CDR2 SNEGSKA (reference sequence). CDR3 sequence: CSARDREGLIEQFF. The CDR3 DNA reads as TGCAGTGCTAGAGATAGGGAGGGCCTCATTGAGCAGTTCTTC.

This clonotype was seen at least ten times. The chain uses TRBV5-6 and TRBJ1-2; D is ambiguous. Looked up from germline, CDR1 is SGHDT and CDR2 is YYEEEE. Deletions cut 1 base from V and 8 bases from J, with 12 bases between. This CDR3 region has 13 residues. CDR3 DNA sequence: TGTGCCAGCAGCTTGTGGGAGGGCGGCGGCTACACCTTC. Translating it yields CASSLWEGGGYTF.

This clonotype was observed a few times. The V and J genes are TRBV12-3 or TRBV12-4 and TRBJ2-5; tentatively, D is TRBD2 (5 bases). This CDR3 has 17 amino acids. Trimming shortened V by 5 bases and J by 5 bases, and 24 bases separated the two germline ends. DNA for the CDR3: TGTGCCAGCAGTCTCAACGCGGGTGCCGCGCTAGGGGAGACCCAGTACTTC. Translated: CASSLNAGAALGETQYF.

This clonotype was seen ten or more times. This chain connects TRBV24-1 to TRBJ2-1; D possibly uses TRBD1 or TRBD2 (5 bases each). Looked up from germline, CDR1 is KGHDR and CDR2 is SFDVKD. The CDR3 is 16 amino acids. Trimming shortened V by 3 bases and J by 8 bases, and 19 bases separated the two germline ends. DNA of the CDR3: TGTGCCACCAGTGATAATACCGGGACGGCCATCCATGAGCAGTTCTTC. This gives the protein CATSDNTGTAIHEQFF.

The chain recombines TRBV5-1 with TRBJ2-3; D not certain. Trimming left V 4 bases short and J 1 base short, with 16 bases between. Germline V CDR1 and CDR2: SGHRS, YFSETQ. This CDR3 spans 16 amino acids. The CDR3 sequence: CASSITALGGTDTQYF. DNA of the CDR3: TGCGCCAGCAGCATTACAGCCCTAGGTGGCACAGATACGCAGTATTTT.

This chain connects TRBV7-2 to TRBJ2-7; the match to TRBD2 covers 11 bases. Germline CDR1 and CDR2: SGHTA and FQGNSA. The CDR3 is 15 residues long. V shed 5 bases and J 1 base; nucleotides not matched to a gene: 4. CDR3 bases: TGTGCCAGCAGCGCGAGGACTAGCGGGTCCTACGAGCAGTACTTC. This translates into CASSARTSGSYEQYF. The entire variable domain, with the rest obtained from reference TRBV7-2 and TRBJ2-7, is as follows: GAGVSQSPSNKVTEKGKDVELRCDPISGHTALYWYRQSLGQGLEFLIYFQGNSAPDKSGLPSDRFSAERTGGSVSTLTIQRTQQEDSAVYLCASSARTSGSYEQYFGPGTRLTVT.

This clonotype has just a few counts. The chain combines TRBV10-3 with TRBJ2-1; 9 nucleotides align to TRBD1. This CDR3 spans 16 amino acids. Germline V lookup: CDR1 ENHRY, CDR2 SYGVKD. With V trimmed by 5 bases and J by 6 bases, 11 bases remained unmatched. The CDR3 spells CAISPLTGGAGNEQFF. CDR3 nucleotide sequence: TGTGCCATCAGTCCTCTAACAGGGGGCGCGGGCAATGAGCAGTTCTTC.

This clonotype was counted only a few times. J is TRBJ1-2 and V is TRBV28; D is possibly TRBD1 (5 bases). The germline V gene encodes CDR1 MDHEN and CDR2 SYDVKM. This CDR3 has 14 amino acids. The ends were cut back, 3 bases at V and 4 bases at J, with 12 bases in the middle. The CDR3 region has the DNA TGTGCCAGCAGTTTGATGGGGCGAGGCTATGGCTACACCTTC. As protein: CASSLMGRGYGYTF.